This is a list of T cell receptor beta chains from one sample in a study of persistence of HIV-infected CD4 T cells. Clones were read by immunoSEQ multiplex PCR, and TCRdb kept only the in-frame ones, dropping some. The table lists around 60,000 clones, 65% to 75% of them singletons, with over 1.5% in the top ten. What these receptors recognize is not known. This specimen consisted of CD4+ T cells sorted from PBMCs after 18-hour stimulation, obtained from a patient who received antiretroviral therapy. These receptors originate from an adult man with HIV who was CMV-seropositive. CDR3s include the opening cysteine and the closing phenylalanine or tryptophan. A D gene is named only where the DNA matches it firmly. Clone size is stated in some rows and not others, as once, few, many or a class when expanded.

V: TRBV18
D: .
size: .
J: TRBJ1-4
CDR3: CASSPPGGYEKLFF
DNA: TGTGCCAGCTCACCACCCGGGGGATATGAAAAACTGTTTTTT

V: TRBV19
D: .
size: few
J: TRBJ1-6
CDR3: CASSTVDNSPLHF
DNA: TGTGCCAGTAGTACGGTTGATAATTCACCCCTCCACTTT

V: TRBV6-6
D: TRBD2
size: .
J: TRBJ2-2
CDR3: CASSSTGLAETGELFF
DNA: TGTGCCAGCAGTTCGACGGGACTAGCGGAAACCGGGGAGCTGTTTTTT

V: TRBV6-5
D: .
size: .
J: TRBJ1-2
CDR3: CASSYKGTDYGYTF
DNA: TGTGCCAGCAGTTACAAGGGGACGGACTATGGCTACACCTTC

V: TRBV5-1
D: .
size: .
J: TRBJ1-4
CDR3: CASSPGRINEKLFF
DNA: TGCGCCAGCAGCCCCGGGAGAATTAATGAAAAACTGTTTTTT

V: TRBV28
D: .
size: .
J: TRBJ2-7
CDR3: CASSLTGDVREQYF
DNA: TGTGCCAGCAGTTTAACAGGCGACGTGCGCGAGCAGTACTTC

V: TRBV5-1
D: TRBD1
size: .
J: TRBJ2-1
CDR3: CASTPRTGSIAYNEQFF
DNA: TGCGCCAGCACTCCTAGGACAGGGTCGATCGCCTACAATGAGCAGTTCTTC

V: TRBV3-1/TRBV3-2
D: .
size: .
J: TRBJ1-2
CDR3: CASSHGSGYTF
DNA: TGTGCCAGCAGCCATGGGTCTGGCTACACCTTC

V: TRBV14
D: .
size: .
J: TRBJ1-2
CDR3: CASSQEVGASYGYTF
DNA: TGTGCCAGCAGCCAAGAAGTGGGGGCTAGTTATGGCTACACCTTC

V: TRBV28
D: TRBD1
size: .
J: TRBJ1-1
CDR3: CASSEGGRGEAFF
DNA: TGTGCCAGCAGTGAAGGGGGCCGCGGTGAAGCTTTCTTT

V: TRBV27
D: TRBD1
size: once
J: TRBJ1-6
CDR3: CASSPWTGAPLHF
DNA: TGTGCCAGCAGTCCATGGACAGGCGCACCCCTCCACTTT

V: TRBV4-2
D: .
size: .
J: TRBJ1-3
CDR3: CASSQETARGSVGGNTIYF
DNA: TGTGCCAGCAGCCAAGAGACGGCCAGAGGATCCGTGGGTGGAAACACCATATATTTT

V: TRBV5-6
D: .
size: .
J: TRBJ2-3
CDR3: CASSSPQAATDTQYF
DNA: TGTGCCAGCAGCTCCCCCCAGGCAGCCACAGATACGCAGTATTTT

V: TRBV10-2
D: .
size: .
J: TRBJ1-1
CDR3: CASSDPNTEAFF
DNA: TGCGCCAGCAGCGACCCGAACACTGAAGCTTTCTTT

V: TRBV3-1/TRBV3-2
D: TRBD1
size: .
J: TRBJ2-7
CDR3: CASSRTGDSYEQYF
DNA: TGTGCCAGCAGCCGGACAGGGGATTCCTACGAGCAGTACTTC

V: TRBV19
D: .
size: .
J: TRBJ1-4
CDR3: CASSPPLEKLFF
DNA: TGTGCCAGTAGTCCTCCCTTGGAAAAACTGTTTTTT

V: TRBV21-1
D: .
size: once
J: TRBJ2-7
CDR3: CASRTPGGTGYHEQYF
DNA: TGTGCCAGCCGCACCCCGGGGGGGACAGGGTACCACGAGCAGTACTTC

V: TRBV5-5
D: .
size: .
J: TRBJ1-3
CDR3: CASSRIDMSSPGNTIYF
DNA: TGTGCCAGCAGCCGGATCGACATGAGCTCGCCCGGAAACACCATATATTTT

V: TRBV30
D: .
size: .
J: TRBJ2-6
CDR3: CAWTGGANVLTF
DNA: TGTGCCTGGACAGGAGGGGCCAACGTCCTGACTTTC

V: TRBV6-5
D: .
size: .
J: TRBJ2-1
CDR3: CASGLRQRSGEQFF
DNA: TGTGCCAGCGGCTTAAGGCAGCGCTCAGGGGAGCAGTTCTTC

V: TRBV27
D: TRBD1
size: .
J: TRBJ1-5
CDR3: CASSLRADRVSNQPQHF
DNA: TGTGCCAGCAGTTTAAGGGCCGACAGGGTAAGCAATCAGCCCCAGCATTTT

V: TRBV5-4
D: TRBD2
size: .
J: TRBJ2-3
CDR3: CASSSPGLSFTDTQYF
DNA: TGTGCCAGCAGCTCACCGGGACTATCTTTCACAGATACGCAGTATTTT

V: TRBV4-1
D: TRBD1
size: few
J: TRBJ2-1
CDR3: CASSHPPWTGQRSEQFF
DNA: TGCGCCAGCAGCCATCCCCCTTGGACAGGCCAGAGGTCTGAGCAGTTCTTC

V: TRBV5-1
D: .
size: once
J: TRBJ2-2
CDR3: CASSPAVNTGELFF
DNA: TGCGCCAGCAGCCCCGCAGTGAACACCGGGGAGCTGTTTTTT

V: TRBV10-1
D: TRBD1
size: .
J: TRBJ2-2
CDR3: CASSGQGSNTGELFF
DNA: TGCGCCAGCAGTGGACAGGGTTCGAACACCGGGGAGCTGTTTTTT

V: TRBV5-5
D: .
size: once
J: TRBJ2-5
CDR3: CASSLAGGGFETQYF
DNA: TGTGCCAGCAGCTTGGCAGGGGGAGGATTCGAGACCCAGTACTTC

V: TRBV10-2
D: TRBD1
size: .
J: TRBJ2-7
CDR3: CASSTRTGSYEQYF
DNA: TGCGCCAGCAGTACGAGGACAGGGTCCTACGAGCAGTACTTC

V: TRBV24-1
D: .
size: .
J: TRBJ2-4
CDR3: CATSERVGIQYF
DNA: TGTGCCACCAGTGAAAGGGTAGGCATTCAGTACTTC

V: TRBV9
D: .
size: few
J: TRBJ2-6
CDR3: CASSAQGTGANVLTF
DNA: TGTGCCAGCAGCGCCCAGGGGACCGGGGCCAACGTCCTGACTTTC

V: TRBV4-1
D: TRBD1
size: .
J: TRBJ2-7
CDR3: CASSRLPRQGPYEQYF
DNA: TGCGCCAGCAGCCGTTTACCCCGACAGGGACCCTACGAGCAGTACTTC

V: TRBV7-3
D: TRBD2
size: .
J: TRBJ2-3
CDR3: CASSLGLAASDTQYF
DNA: TGTGCCAGCAGCTTAGGACTAGCGGCTTCGGATACGCAGTATTTT

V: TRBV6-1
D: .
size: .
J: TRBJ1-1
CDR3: CASSEALVMAFF
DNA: TGTGCCAGCAGTGAAGCGTTGGTGATGGCTTTCTTT

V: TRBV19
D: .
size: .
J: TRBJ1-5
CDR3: CASSIREQPQHF
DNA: TGTGCCAGTAGTATAAGAGAGCAGCCCCAGCATTTT

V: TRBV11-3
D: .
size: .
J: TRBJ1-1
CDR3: CASSLGQSAEAFF
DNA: TGTGCCAGCAGCTTAGGGCAGAGCGCTGAAGCTTTCTTT

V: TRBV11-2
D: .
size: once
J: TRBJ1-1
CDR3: CASSSPPMNTEAFF
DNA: TGTGCCAGCAGCTCTCCCCCAATGAACACTGAAGCTTTCTTT

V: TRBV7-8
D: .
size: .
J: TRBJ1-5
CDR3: CASSLNRGLNQPQHF
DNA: TGTGCCAGCAGCTTAAATAGGGGCCTCAATCAGCCCCAGCATTTT

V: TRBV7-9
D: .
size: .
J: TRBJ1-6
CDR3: CASSSGQPNSPLHF
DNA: TGTGCCAGCAGCTCCGGACAGCCTAATTCACCCCTCCACTTT

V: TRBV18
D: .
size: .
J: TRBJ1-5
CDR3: CASSPIRRLDQPQHF
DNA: TGTGCCAGCTCACCGATTCGGCGGCTCGATCAGCCCCAGCATTTT

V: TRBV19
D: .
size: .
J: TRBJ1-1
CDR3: CASIRENTEAFF
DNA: TGTGCCAGTATCCGGGAGAACACTGAAGCTTTCTTT

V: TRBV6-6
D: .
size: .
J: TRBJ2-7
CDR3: CASSLPGLEQYF
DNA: TGTGCCAGCAGTTTACCAGGGTTGGAGCAGTACTTC

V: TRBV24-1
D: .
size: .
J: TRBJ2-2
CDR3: CATSVRGRGAGELFF
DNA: TGTGCCACCAGTGTAAGAGGAAGGGGGGCCGGGGAGCTGTTTTTT

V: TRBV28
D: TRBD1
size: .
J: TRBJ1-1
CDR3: CASKPGGLREAFF
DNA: TGTGCCAGCAAGCCAGGGGGCTTGCGGGAAGCTTTCTTT

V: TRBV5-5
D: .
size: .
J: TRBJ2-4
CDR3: CASSLGEWVKNIQYF
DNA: TGTGCCAGCAGCTTGGGGGAATGGGTCAAAAACATTCAGTACTTC

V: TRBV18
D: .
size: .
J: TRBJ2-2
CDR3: CASSPRGDGELFF
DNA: TGTGCCAGCTCACCCAGAGGAGACGGGGAGCTGTTTTTT

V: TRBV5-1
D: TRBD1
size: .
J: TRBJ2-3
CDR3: CASSLEQGARDTQYF
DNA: TGCGCCAGCAGCTTGGAACAGGGGGCACGGGATACGCAGTATTTT

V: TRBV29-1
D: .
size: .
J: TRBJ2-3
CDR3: CSVRTVTDTQYF
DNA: TGCAGCGTTCGGACAGTCACAGATACGCAGTATTTT

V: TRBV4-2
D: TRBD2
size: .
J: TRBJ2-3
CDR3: CASSQGRLAGSSTDTQYF
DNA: TGTGCCAGCAGCCAAGGCCGACTAGCGGGCTCTAGCACAGATACGCAGTATTTT

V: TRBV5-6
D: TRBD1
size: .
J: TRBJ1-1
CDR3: CASSTIQGALLEAFF
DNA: TGTGCCAGCAGCACCATACAGGGGGCGTTGCTAGAAGCTTTCTTT

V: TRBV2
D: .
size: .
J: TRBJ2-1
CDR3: CASSEAQMGNEQFF
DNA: TGTGCCAGCAGTGAAGCGCAAATGGGCAATGAGCAGTTCTTC

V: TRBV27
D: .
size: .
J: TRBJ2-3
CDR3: CASSFNRGTDTQYF
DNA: TGTGCCAGCAGTTTTAATCGGGGTACAGATACGCAGTATTTT

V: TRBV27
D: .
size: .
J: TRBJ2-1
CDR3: CASSSPSSYNEQFF
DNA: TGTGCCAGCAGTTCTCCGAGCTCCTACAATGAGCAGTTCTTC

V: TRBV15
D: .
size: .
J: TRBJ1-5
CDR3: CATSRDTQYQPQHF
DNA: TGTGCCACCAGCAGAGATACGCAGTATCAGCCCCAGCATTTT

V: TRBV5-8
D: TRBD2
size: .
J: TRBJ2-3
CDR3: CASSFSSGGARDTQYF
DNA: TGTGCCAGCAGCTTTAGTAGCGGGGGGGCCAGAGATACGCAGTATTTT

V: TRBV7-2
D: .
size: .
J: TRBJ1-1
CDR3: CASRAGQNTEAFF
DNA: TGTGCCAGCAGGGCCGGACAGAACACTGAAGCTTTCTTT